The 8 T cell receptor beta chains reported below all come from one sample, sequenced in a study of early T cells in non-severe SARS-CoV-2 infection. TCRdb redid the calling of the 5' RACE reads with MiXCR, one entry per CDR3 protein. The sample records approximately 67,000 distinct CDR3 sequences, approximately 9.2% being singletons. The sample was whole blood. All receptors come from an adult who was a healthcare worker with PCR-confirmed SARS-CoV-2 infection or an uninfected control (not recorded which).

This clonotype came up a few times. The chain has TRBV6-2 or TRBV6-3 and TRBJ2-7; D is possibly TRBD1 (6 bases). CDR1 is MNHEY and CDR2 is SVGEGT in the germline V gene. The V end was cut by 3 bases, the J end by 3 bases, with 12 bases between. The CDR3 covers 14 residues. The CDR3 region has the DNA TGTGCCAGCAGTTATAGGGACACCAACTACGAGCAGTACTTC. Protein sequence: CASSYRDTNYEQYF.

A few counts support this clonotype. For the CDR3, the DNA is TGTGCCAGCAGCGCCTATCGGTTAGGTAGCGGGAGGGACAATGAGCAGTTCTTC. Translated: CASSAYRLGSGRDNEQFF. This rearrangement joins TRBV13 to TRBJ2-1, with 11 positions matching TRBD2. With 5 bases clipped from V and 5 bases from J, the junction kept 14 bases outside the gene matches. Germline V gives CDR1 PRHDT, CDR2 FYEKMQ (reference sequence). The CDR3 spans 18 residues.

This clonotype has at least ten counts. The genes are TRBV7-9 and TRBJ1-3; D remains ambiguous. The CDR3 covers 14 residues. V was clipped by 4 bases and J by 8 bases, with 15 bases between them. CDR1 SEHNR and CDR2 FQNEAQ come from the germline V gene (reference sequence). This chain's CDR3 is CASSSPPSKDTIYF. The DNA for the CDR3 is TGTGCCAGCAGCTCGCCCCCCTCGAAGGACACCATATATTTT.

The chain carries TRBV28 and TRBJ2-7, with TRBD2 identical over 9 bases. J gave up 2 bases and V 2 bases, and 7 bases lay outside the gene matches. Germline CDR1 MDHEN, CDR2 SYDVKM. The CDR3 is made up of 16 amino acids. CDR3 DNA sequence: TGTGCCAGCAGTTTACAGGAGCGGGAGGTAACCTACGAGCAGTACTTC. Translating gives CASSLQEREVTYEQYF.

This clonotype was found a few times. The chain employs TRBV14 and TRBJ1-4; 7 positions agree with TRBD1. CDR3 length: 15 residues. The germline gives CDR1 SGHDN, CDR2 FVKESK. Trimming removed 4 bases from V and 13 bases from J; junction bases left unmatched: 15. This chain's CDR3 is CASSLSQPGQSGLFF. CDR3 DNA sequence: TGTGCCAGCAGCCTTTCACAGCCGGGACAGTCGGGACTGTTTTTT.

As for this clonotype: A read error is possible here, since a much larger clone lies one base away. This sequence joins TRBV25-1 and TRBJ2-1, with 7 nucleotides matching TRBD2. This CDR3 is built from 15 residues. V was clipped by 2 bases and J by 5 bases; unmatched bases: 6. Germline CDR1 and CDR2: MGHDK and SYGVNS. Here the CDR3 DNA reads TGTGCCAGCAGTGAACGGGGGGTCGGCCACAATGAGCAGTTCTTC. Its translation: CASSERGVGHNEQFF.

This chain links TRBV20-1 with TRBJ2-7, with D perhaps matching TRBD1 or TRBD2 (5 bases each). Germline CDR1 reads DFQATT; CDR2 reads SNEGSKA (reference sequence). V was cut by 3 bases and J by 0 bases, with 18 bases left in between. CDR3 length: 16 amino acids. As DNA, the CDR3 is TGCAGTGCTAGTTCCGGGGCACGGGTTGCCTCCTACGAGCAGTACTTC. Its translation is CSASSGARVASYEQYF.

This clonotype was seen more than once but under ten times. As DNA, the CDR3 is TGCAGTGCTAGGACTAGCGGGAGGTGGGATGAGCAGTTCTTC. Its protein is CSARTSGRWDEQFF. The rearrangement links TRBV20-1 to TRBJ2-1, with 13 bases fitting TRBD2. Germline lookup yields CDR1 DFQATT and CDR2 SNEGSKA (reference sequence). J lost 8 bases, V lost 3 bases, and 4 bases had no gene match. The CDR3 runs 14 residues.